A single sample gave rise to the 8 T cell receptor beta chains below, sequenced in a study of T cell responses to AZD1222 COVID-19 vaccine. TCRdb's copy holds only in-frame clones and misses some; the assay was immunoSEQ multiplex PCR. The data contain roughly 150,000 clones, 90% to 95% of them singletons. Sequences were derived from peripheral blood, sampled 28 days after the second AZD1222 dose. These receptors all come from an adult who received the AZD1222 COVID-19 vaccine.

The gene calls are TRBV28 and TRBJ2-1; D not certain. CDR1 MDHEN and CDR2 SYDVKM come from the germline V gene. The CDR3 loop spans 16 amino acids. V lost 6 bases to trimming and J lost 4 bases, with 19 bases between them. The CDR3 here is CASSNPLSGRYNEQFF. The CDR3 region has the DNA TGTGCCAGCAGCAACCCCCTTTCGGGCAGGTACAATGAGCAGTTCTTC.

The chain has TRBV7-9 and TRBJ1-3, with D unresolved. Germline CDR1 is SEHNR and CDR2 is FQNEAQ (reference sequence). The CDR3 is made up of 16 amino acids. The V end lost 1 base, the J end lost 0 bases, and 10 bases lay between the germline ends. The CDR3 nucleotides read TGTGCCAGCAGCTTAGGGCAGCCTAACTCTGGAAACACCATATATTTT. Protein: CASSLGQPNSGNTIYF.

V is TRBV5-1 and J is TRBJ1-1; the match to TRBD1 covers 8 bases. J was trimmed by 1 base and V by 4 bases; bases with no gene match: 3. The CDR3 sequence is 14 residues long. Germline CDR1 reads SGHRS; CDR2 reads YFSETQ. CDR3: CASSPGQGNTEAFF. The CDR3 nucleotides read TGCGCCAGCAGCCCCGGACAGGGGAACACTGAAGCTTTCTTT.

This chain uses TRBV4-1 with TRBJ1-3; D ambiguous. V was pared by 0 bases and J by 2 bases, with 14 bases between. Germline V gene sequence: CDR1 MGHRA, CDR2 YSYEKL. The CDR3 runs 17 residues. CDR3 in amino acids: CASSQDTIAGPGNTIYF. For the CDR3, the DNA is TGCGCCAGCAGCCAAGATACAATAGCCGGACCTGGAAACACCATATATTTT.

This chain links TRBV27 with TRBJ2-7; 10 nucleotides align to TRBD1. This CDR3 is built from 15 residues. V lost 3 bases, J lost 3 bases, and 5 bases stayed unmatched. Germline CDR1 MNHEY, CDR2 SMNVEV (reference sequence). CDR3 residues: CASSFRDRGYYEQYF. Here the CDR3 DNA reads TGTGCCAGCAGTTTCCGGGACAGGGGATACTACGAGCAGTACTTC.

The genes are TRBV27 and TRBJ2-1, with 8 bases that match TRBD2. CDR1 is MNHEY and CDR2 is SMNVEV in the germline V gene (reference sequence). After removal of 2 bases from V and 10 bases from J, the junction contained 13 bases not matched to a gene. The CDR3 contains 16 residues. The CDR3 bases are TGTGCCAGCAGTTTACCCGGGACTAGAGGGGGTGGGGAGCAGTTCTTC. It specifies CASSLPGTRGGGEQFF.

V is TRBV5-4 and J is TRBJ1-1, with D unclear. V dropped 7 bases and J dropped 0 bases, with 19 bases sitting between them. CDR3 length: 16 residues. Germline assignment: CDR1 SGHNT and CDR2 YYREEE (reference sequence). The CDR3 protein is CASLMGGGGMNTEAFF. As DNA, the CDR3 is TGTGCCAGCTTGATGGGTGGCGGCGGAATGAACACTGAAGCTTTCTTT.

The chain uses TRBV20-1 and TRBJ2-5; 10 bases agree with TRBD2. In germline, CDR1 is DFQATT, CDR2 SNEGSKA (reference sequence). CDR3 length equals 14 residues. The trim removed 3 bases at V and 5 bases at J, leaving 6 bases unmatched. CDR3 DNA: TGCAGTGCTAGTAAGCCTAGCGGGAGTGAGACCCAGTACTTC. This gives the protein CSASKPSGSETQYF.